One sample yielded the 8 T cell receptor beta chains listed below, sequenced in a study of vaccination and CD4 T cells after COVID-19. The Oncomine TCR Beta short-read assay was applied to DNA of cultured CD4+ T cells. TCRdb re-derived calls from the PCR reads in MiXCR, one entry per CDR3 protein. The sample records around 15,000 distinct CDR3 sequences, 44% being singletons. No antigen has been identified for these receptors. As to treatment: approximately nine-day PBMC culture with coronavirus spike peptide pools or control peptides (ViraFEST assay). Sample: CD4+ T cells from blood, cultured in vitro. These receptors originate from a human donor who had recovered from COVID-19.

This chain uses TRBV5-1 with TRBJ2-5; TRBD2 agrees at 12 bases. This CDR3 has 17 amino acids. The germline V gene encodes CDR1 SGHRS and CDR2 YFSETQ. With V trimmed by 1 base and J by 5 bases, 9 bases remained unmatched. The CDR3 here is CASSLSLAGGPEETQYF. The DNA for the CDR3 is TGCGCCAGCAGCTTGAGTCTAGCGGGAGGGCCGGAGGAGACCCAGTACTTC.

This chain links TRBV18 with TRBJ1-2; 12 nucleotides align to TRBD1. This CDR3 has 14 amino acids. CDR1 is KGHSH, CDR2 LQKENI, per germline. The trim removed 6 bases at V and 6 bases at J, leaving 5 bases unmatched. CDR3 sequence reads: CASSAGTGGNGYTF. CDR3 nucleotide sequence: TGTGCCAGCTCGGCTGGGACAGGGGGCAATGGCTACACCTTC.

The chain combines TRBV20-1 with TRBJ1-6, with D maybe TRBD1 (5 bases). Germline V gene data show CDR1 as DFQATT and CDR2 as SNEGSKA (reference sequence). The germline V and J ends were trimmed by 6 bases and 8 bases, with 14 bases remaining between them. This CDR3 is built from 13 residues. This chain's CDR3 is CSAEGRGYSPLHF. The CDR3 DNA reads as TGCAGTGCCGAGGGGAGGGGTTATTCACCCCTCCACTTT.

The V and J genes are TRBV27 and TRBJ2-3; tentatively, D is TRBD2 (6 bases). This CDR3 has 18 residues. Germline V gives CDR1 MNHEY, CDR2 SMNVEV (reference sequence). V lost 3 bases to trimming and J lost 2 bases, with 21 bases between them. The CDR3 DNA reads as TGTGCCAGCAGTTTGTGGGGGTGGGTGACTAGATCCACAGATACGCAGTATTTT. Translated, it gives CASSLWGWVTRSTDTQYF.

The CDR3 DNA follows: TGTGCCTGGACCGACCCCACGGAGAATACCCACACTGAAGCTTTCTTT. Amino acid sequence: CAWTDPTENTHTEAFF. The J gene is TRBJ1-1, the V gene TRBV30; no reliable D call. The CDR3 has 16 amino acids. Between the trimmed V and J ends, which lost 4 bases and 3 bases, there was a span of 21 bases. Germline CDR1 and CDR2: GTSNPN and SVGIG (reference sequence).

In this sample, this clonotype turned up a few times. The gene calls are TRBV10-3 and TRBJ2-7; TRBD1 aligns across 10 bases. The germline CDR1 and CDR2 sequences are ENHRY and SYGVKD. The trim removed 6 bases at V and 5 bases at J, leaving 10 bases unmatched. The CDR3 consists of 15 residues. The CDR3 sequence: CAIRASGDRGNEQYF. CDR3 nucleotides: TGTGCCATCAGAGCTAGTGGGGACAGGGGAAACGAGCAGTACTTC.

The table lists this clonotype with a few counts. The rearrangement uses TRBV21-1 and TRBJ1-1; the table calls TRBD1, which could not be checked here. TRBV21-1 is a pseudogene locus. The CDR3 is made up of 14 amino acids. CDR3 bases: TGTGCCAGCAGCAAATACCCAGGGGAAACTGAAGCTTTCTTT. As protein: CASSKYPGETEAFF.

This chain uses TRBV5-6 with TRBJ2-5; tentative D call: TRBD2 (5 bases). Germline CDR1 is SGHDT and CDR2 is YYEEEE. The ends were cut back, 0 bases at V and 1 base at J, with 16 bases in the middle. The CDR3 loop spans 17 amino acids. The CDR3 spells CASSLGRTRGRQETQYF. The CDR3 bases are TGTGCCAGCAGCTTGGGCCGGACCCGGGGTCGCCAAGAGACCCAGTACTTC.